This TCR beta chain was profiled in a study of control samples from healthy donors and cancer patients. The CDR3 is 15 amino acids. The germline gives CDR1 WSHSY, CDR2 SAAADI. V shed 2 bases and J shed 0 bases, with 8 bases lying between them. Profiled with immunoSEQ multiplex PCR; TCRdb holds only in-frame clones, not every one. The data contain about 92,000 clones, more than 75% of them singletons. The source is a woman aged 55-75 years in good health. The sample taken for sequencing was blood. V is TRBV10-2 and J is TRBJ1-3; D gene unclear. In DNA, the CDR3 is TGCGCCAGCAGTGAGAACGGGGACTCTGGAAACACCATATATTTT. Protein sequence: CASSENGDSGNTIYF.